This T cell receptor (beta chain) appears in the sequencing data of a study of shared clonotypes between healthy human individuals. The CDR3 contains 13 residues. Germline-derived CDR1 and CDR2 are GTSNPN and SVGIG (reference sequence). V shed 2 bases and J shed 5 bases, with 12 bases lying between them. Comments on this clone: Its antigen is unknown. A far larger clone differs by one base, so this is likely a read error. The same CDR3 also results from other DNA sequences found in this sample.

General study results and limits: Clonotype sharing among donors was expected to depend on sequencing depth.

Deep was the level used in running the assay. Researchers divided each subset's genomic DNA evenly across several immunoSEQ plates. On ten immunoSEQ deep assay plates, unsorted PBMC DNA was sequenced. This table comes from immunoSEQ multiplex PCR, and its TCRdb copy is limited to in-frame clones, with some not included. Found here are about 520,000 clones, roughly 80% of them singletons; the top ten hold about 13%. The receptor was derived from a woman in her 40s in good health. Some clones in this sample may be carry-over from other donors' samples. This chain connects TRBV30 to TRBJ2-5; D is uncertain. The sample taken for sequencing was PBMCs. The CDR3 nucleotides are TGTGCCTGGAGTCACGGCAGCCGGGAGACCCAGTACTTC. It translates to CAWSHGSRETQYF.